The present entry profiles one TCR beta chain with its context. Data came from immunoSEQ multiplex PCR; TCRdb stores just in-frame clones and leaves some out. The data show 40,000 to 65,000 clones, approximately 84% seen once. This entry is derived from a study of T cell clones after liver transplantation. Looking at the study overall: Patients counted as tolerant after at least one year off all immunosuppression, enzymes not exceeding twice normal.

The receptor was derived from a human donor who received a liver transplant. The sequenced sample was CD4+ T cells from blood, obtained before liver transplant.

The CDR3, as DNA: TGTGCCAGCAGTGAATTGTCCGGCGCCTACGAGCAGTACTTC. It translates to CASSELSGAYEQYF. This sequence joins TRBV6-1 and TRBJ2-7; D is ambiguous. The CDR3 consists of 14 residues. V lost 2 bases and J lost 2, with 10 bases in between. In germline, CDR1 is MNHNS, CDR2 SASEGT.